Shown below are 9 T cell receptor beta chains from a single sample sequenced in a study of blood T cell repertoires in COVID-19. Clones were read by immunoSEQ multiplex PCR, and TCRdb kept only the in-frame ones, dropping some. This table has some 16,000 clones, 70% to 90% appearing once. The specimen sequenced was peripheral blood. These receptors all come from a man between 65 and 85 years old in a cohort sampled during active COVID-19.

The chain employs TRBV27 and TRBJ2-7; D is perhaps TRBD2 (6 bases). Per germline, CDR1 MNHEY and CDR2 SMNVEV (reference sequence). Trimming took 0 bases from V and 6 from J, leaving 9 bases between them. This CDR3 spans 13 amino acids. CDR3 bases: TGTGCCAGCAGTTTATCCCAAGCGGGCGAGCAGTACTTC. It encodes CASSLSQAGEQYF.

This chain links TRBV4-1 with TRBJ2-1, with 10 positions matching TRBD2. The CDR3 runs to 17 residues. The J segment lost 0 bases and the V segment lost 0 bases, leaving 2 bases of the junction unmatched. In germline, CDR1 is MGHRA, CDR2 YSYEKL. CDR3 region: CASSQEASGSSYNEQFF. The CDR3 DNA follows: TGCGCCAGCAGCCAAGAGGCTAGCGGGAGCTCCTACAATGAGCAGTTCTTC.

This chain links TRBV5-4 with TRBJ2-2; 8 nucleotides line up with TRBD2. This CDR3 comprises 16 residues. Germline V gene data show CDR1 as SGHNT and CDR2 as YYREEE (reference sequence). V trimming: 4 bases; J trimming: 1 base; junction bases outside the gene matches: 6. This chain's CDR3 is CASSRAGTRNTGELFF. DNA of the CDR3: TGTGCCAGCAGCCGGGCCGGGACTAGGAACACCGGGGAGCTGTTTTTT.

The chain combines TRBV11-2 with TRBJ1-1, with D uncertain. The CDR3 is made up of 14 amino acids. V dropped 1 base and J dropped 1 base, with 7 bases sitting between them. Per the germline V gene, CDR1 is SGHAT and CDR2 is FQNNGV. In DNA form, the CDR3 reads TGTGCCAGCAGCTTAGCAGAGGGGAACACTGAAGCTTTCTTT. Residues: CASSLAEGNTEAFF.

The rearrangement joins TRBV24-1 to TRBJ1-2; 7 bases are a match to TRBD1. J gave up 7 bases and V 7 bases, and 8 bases lay outside the gene matches. The CDR3 loop spans 13 amino acids. CDR1 and CDR2 from the germline V gene are KGHDR and SFDVKD. The CDR3 nucleotides read TGTGCCACCAGGAAACAGGGGAACCCTGGCTACACCTTC. Translated: CATRKQGNPGYTF.

This sequence joins TRBV14 and TRBJ2-7; tentatively, D is TRBD1 (6 bases). Trimming cost V 2 bases and J 3 bases, with 14 bases left between them. From germline, CDR1 is SGHDN and CDR2 FVKESK. The CDR3 totals 15 residues. CDR3 DNA sequence: TGTGCCAGCAGCCAATTTTTAGGGGGTAGCTACGAGCAGTACTTC. Protein product: CASSQFLGGSYEQYF.

The chain recombines TRBV19 with TRBJ1-5, with 9 bases lining up with TRBD1. J was trimmed by 0 bases and V by 5 bases; bases with no gene match: 11. This CDR3 comprises 18 residues. The germline V gene has CDR1 LNHDA and CDR2 SQIVND (reference sequence). CDR3 protein: CASSLTGGRVPSNQPQHF. The CDR3 DNA follows: TGTGCCAGTAGTCTTACAGGGGGCCGAGTTCCTAGCAATCAGCCCCAGCATTTT. The full variable domain, in which reference TRBV19 and TRBJ1-5 provide the parts outside the CDR3, is DGGITQSPKYLFRKEGQNVTLSCEQNLNHDAMYWYRQDPGQGLRLIYYSQIVNDFQKGDIAEGYSVSREKKESFPLTVTSAQKNPTAFYLCASSLTGGRVPSNQPQHFGDGTRLSIL.

The rearrangement joins TRBV4-2 to TRBJ2-7; TRBD2 matches 11 bases. With 4 bases clipped from V and 7 bases from J, the junction kept 15 bases outside the gene matches. Germline V gives CDR1 LGHNA, CDR2 YNFKEQ. The CDR3 extends over 17 amino acids. In DNA form, the CDR3 reads TGTGCCAGCAGCCCAAGGCCTGCACTAGCGGGAGCTTATGAGCAGTACTTC. Translation gives CASSPRPALAGAYEQYF.

The V gene is TRBV6-4, the J gene TRBJ2-1; 8 nucleotides align to TRBD2. Trimming removed 0 bases from V and 10 bases from J; junction bases left unmatched: 11. Germline lookup yields CDR1 MRHNA and CDR2 SNTAGT. This CDR3 is built from 16 residues. The CDR3 DNA follows: TGTGCCAGCAGTGACTCTGCGCTAGCGGGTTCCAGGGAGCAGTTCTTC. This codes for CASSDSALAGSREQFF.